The 25 T cell receptor beta chains listed next were all sequenced from one sample in a study of T cell responses to AZD1222 COVID-19 vaccine (dated by TCRdb to the early 2020s). Receptors were amplified or captured by the immunoSEQ multiplex PCR assay. This is the immuneACCESS table as TCRdb keeps it, with only in-frame sequences that have V and J called. A part of the clones is gone; compared with another copy, unresolved V genes explain less than half, and the rest is unexplained. The sample records 80,000 or so clones, 88% of which are singletons. Approximately 5.4% of the sample comes from the top ten. The time point label of this sample denotes: baseline before first vaccination. The treatment or condition label, read with the paper, signifies: meningococcal conjugate vaccine given as trial control. This specimen consisted of peripheral blood, obtained on day 0 of MenACWY control vaccination. These TCRs come from an adult in good health.

The CDR3 loop reads CSSSGQSPEAFF. In DNA form, the CDR3 reads TGCAGCTCGTCGGGACAGAGCCCTGAAGCTTTCTTT. The chain uses TRBV29-1 and TRBJ1-1; 7 bases line up with TRBD1. CDR3 length: 12 residues. Trimming removed 8 bases from V and 6 bases from J; junction bases left unmatched: 9. Germline-derived CDR1 and CDR2 are SQVTM and ANQGSEA.

The CDR3 bases are TGTGCCAGCAGCTTGGTCCAATACAGGGGGGCCAATGAGCAGTTCTTC. Protein product: CASSLVQYRGANEQFF. This chain connects TRBV5-5 to TRBJ2-1, with 8 bases identical to TRBD1. The CDR3 loop spans 16 amino acids. V lost 0 bases and J lost 6; bases outside the gene matches: 8. The germline V gene has CDR1 SGHKS and CDR2 YYEKEE (reference sequence).

With regard to this clone: At one boundary the junction diverges from the germline segment, which might be a read error. V is TRBV28 and J is TRBJ1-6, with D uncertain. This CDR3 has 16 residues. The V gene's germline CDR1 is MDHEN and CDR2 SYDVKM. Here the CDR3 reads CASTLQSGSYNSPLHF. The CDR3 DNA reads TGTGCCAGCACTTTACAGTCCGGCTCCTATAATTCACCCCTCCACTTT.

V and J are TRBV7-3 and TRBJ1-2; tentatively, D is TRBD1 (6 bases). Deletions cut 1 base from V and 6 bases from J, with 15 bases between. Germline V CDR1 and CDR2: SGHTA, FQGTGA. This CDR3 is 15 amino acids long. Here the CDR3 DNA reads TGTGCCAGCAGCTTAAAGGGCAGGGGAGTCAATGGCTACACCTTC. It yields the protein CASSLKGRGVNGYTF.

This sequence joins TRBV7-6 and TRBJ1-4; 7 bases map to TRBD1. V gave up 5 bases and J gave up 4 bases; unmatched junction bases: 7. The CDR3 has 15 residues. Germline V gives CDR1 SGHVS, CDR2 FNYEAQ. Here the CDR3 reads CASSPTGALNEKLFF. The CDR3 DNA reads as TGTGCCAGCAGCCCTACAGGGGCCCTTAATGAAAAACTGTTTTTT.

The chain carries TRBV29-1 and TRBJ1-5, with D tentatively TRBD1 (6 bases). CDR1 and CDR2 from the germline V gene are SQVTM and ANQGSEA. The CDR3 loop spans 12 amino acids. The ends were cut back, 6 bases at V and 7 bases at J, with 13 bases in the middle. Here the CDR3 reads CSVGGAQQPQHF. CDR3 nucleotides: TGCAGCGTGGGGGGGGCTCAACAGCCCCAGCATTTT.

The chain uses TRBV7-9 and TRBJ2-3, with no clear D. The CDR3 consists of 15 residues. Germline CDR1 SEHNR, CDR2 FQNEAQ (reference sequence). Trimming removed 5 bases from V and 1 base from J, with 13 bases in between. The DNA for the CDR3 is TGTGCCAGCAGCGTAGGTACGCCGGGCACAGATACGCAGTATTTT. This sequence encodes CASSVGTPGTDTQYF.

The sample holds one count of this clone. The DNA for the CDR3 is TGTGCCAGCAGCTCGGGACAGGGGGCTGGAAACACCATATATTTT. Translated: CASSSGQGAGNTIYF. The V gene is TRBV11-2, the J gene TRBJ1-3, with 11 bases that match TRBD1. V gave up 4 bases and J gave up 2 bases; unmatched junction bases: 1. In germline, CDR1 is SGHAT, CDR2 FQNNGV. This CDR3 comprises 15 residues.

CDR3 DNA: TGTGCCAGCAGCCAAGTATCTTACACTGAAGCTTTCTTT. As protein: CASSQVSYTEAFF. This rearrangement joins TRBV3-1 (or the pseudogene TRBV3-2) to TRBJ1-1, with no clear D. V was shortened by 1 base and J by 3 bases, with 6 bases between the two germline ends. This CDR3 has 13 residues. Germline CDR1 LGHDT, CDR2 YNNKEL (reference sequence).

The genes are TRBV5-1 and TRBJ2-1, with 9 positions matching TRBD2. Trimming at V came to 0 bases and at J to 3 bases, leaving 7 bases not matched to a gene. Germline CDR1 is SGHRS and CDR2 is YFSETQ. The CDR3 length is 17 residues. The CDR3 spells CASSLVPSGANYNEQFF. In nucleotides, the CDR3 is TGCGCCAGCAGCTTGGTGCCTAGCGGGGCAAACTACAATGAGCAGTTCTTC. The full variable domain, rest sourced from reference TRBV5-1 and TRBJ2-1, is KAGVTQTPRYLIKTRGQQVTLSCSPISGHRSVSWYQQTPGQGLQFLFEYFSETQRNKGNFPGRFSGRQFSNSRSEMNVSTLELGDSALYLCASSLVPSGANYNEQFFGPGTRLTVL.

The CDR3 loop reads CASSPQGFGYTF. DNA for the CDR3: TGTGCCAGTAGTCCACAGGGGTTTGGCTACACCTTC. The genes are TRBV19 and TRBJ1-2, with TRBD1 matching over 7 bases. V shed 5 bases and J 7 bases; nucleotides not matched to a gene: 4. The CDR3 runs to 12 residues. CDR1 and CDR2 from the germline V gene are LNHDA and SQIVND (reference sequence).

The CDR3, as DNA: TGTGCCAGCAGGTTGGGAGAGGGATCACCCCTCCACTTT. Its protein is CASRLGEGSPLHF. This chain uses TRBV6-5 with TRBJ1-6; D ambiguous. Germline V CDR1 and CDR2: MNHEY, SVGAGI. This CDR3 has 13 residues. Trimming removed 6 bases at V and 10 bases at J, with 13 bases between.

The V and J genes are TRBV11-2 and TRBJ2-7, with D hard to call. This CDR3 has 14 residues. The germline V gene has CDR1 SGHAT and CDR2 FQNNGV. The V and J ends lost 0 bases and 5 bases respectively, with 11 bases between them. CDR3 in DNA: TGTGCCAGCAGCTTAGAAAGGACGCCTAACGAGCAGTACTTC. This sequence encodes CASSLERTPNEQYF.

V and J are TRBV6-1 and TRBJ1-2, with D perhaps TRBD1 (5 bases). The V gene lost 3 bases and the J gene lost 3 bases, with 17 bases spanning the gap. Germline V gene data show CDR1 as MNHNS and CDR2 as SASEGT. CDR3 length equals 16 residues. The CDR3 DNA reads TGTGCCAGCAGTGAGGTCGGAAGGGGACGGTACTATGGCTACACCTTC. This encodes CASSEVGRGRYYGYTF.

The chain recombines TRBV12-3 or TRBV12-4 with TRBJ2-3; D is unclear. The V and J ends lost 6 bases and 0 bases respectively, with 7 bases between them. The CDR3 contains 13 residues. The CDR3 reads CASRPFSTDTQYF. Here the CDR3 DNA reads TGTGCCAGCAGACCCTTTAGCACAGATACGCAGTATTTT.

The V call is TRBV12-3 or TRBV12-4, the J call TRBJ2-6; D remains unclear. The CDR3 is made up of 12 amino acids. Deletions cut 8 bases from V and 1 base from J, with 3 bases between. CDR3 nucleotide sequence: TGTGCCAGCTGTTCTGGGGCCAACGTCCTGACTTTC. It specifies CASCSGANVLTF.

This clone was seen just once. The rearrangement links TRBV7-2 to TRBJ2-2, with D perhaps matching TRBD2 (6 bases). Trimming removed 5 bases from V and 1 base from J, with 14 bases in between. The CDR3 extends over 16 amino acids. The germline CDR1 and CDR2 sequences are SGHTA and FQGNSA. DNA for the CDR3: TGTGCCAGCAGCCCAAGGTCGGGGGAGAACACCGGGGAGCTGTTTTTT. It codes for CASSPRSGENTGELFF.

The chain links TRBV9 to TRBJ2-7, with TRBD1 matching 10 bases. This CDR3 is 16 amino acids long. The germline gives CDR1 SGDLS, CDR2 YYNGEE. V shed 0 bases, J shed 4 bases, and the junction held 7 bases outside the gene matches. CDR3: CASSVAGGQGPYEQYF. The CDR3 DNA reads TGTGCCAGCAGCGTAGCTGGGGGACAGGGGCCATACGAGCAGTACTTC.

This clone was seen a handful of times. The chain links TRBV6-5 to TRBJ2-7, with 7 nucleotides matching TRBD2. The CDR3 totals 14 residues. The junction had 11 bases not matched to a gene; V was cut back by 8 bases and J by 4 bases. The V gene's germline CDR1 is MNHEY and CDR2 SVGAGI. CDR3: CASSPGRGKYEQYF. CDR3 sequence (DNA): TGTGCCAGCTCCCCCGGGCGGGGGAAGTACGAGCAGTACTTC.

The gene calls are TRBV7-2 and TRBJ1-2; D gene ambiguous. The V end was cut by 3 bases, the J end by 7 bases, with 6 bases between. The CDR3 extends over 11 amino acids. Per germline, CDR1 SGHTA and CDR2 FQGNSA. CDR3 in amino acids: CASSFWGGYTF. The CDR3 region has the DNA TGTGCCAGCAGCTTTTGGGGTGGCTACACCTTC. The full variable domain, with the rest looked up from reference TRBV7-2 and TRBJ1-2, is GAGVSQSPSNKVTEKGKDVELRCDPISGHTALYWYRQSLGQGLEFLIYFQGNSAPDKSGLPSDRFSAERTGGSVSTLTIQRTQQEDSAVYLCASSFWGGYTFGSGTRLTVV.

A single count supports this clone. The chain couples TRBV25-1 to TRBJ2-7; D gene unclear. V was clipped by 2 bases and J by 3 bases, with 2 bases between them. Germline V gene data show CDR1 as MGHDK and CDR2 as SYGVNS. The CDR3 totals 11 residues. DNA of the CDR3: TGTGCCAGCAGTGAACGCTACGAGCAGTACTTC. Amino acids: CASSERYEQYF.

This rearrangement joins TRBV15 to TRBJ2-7; D is perhaps TRBD1 (5 bases). Germline V gene data show CDR1 as LNHNV and CDR2 as YYDKDF (reference sequence). The CDR3 extends over 13 amino acids. V lost 6 bases and J 1 base, leaving 10 bases between the germline ends. This CDR3 reads CATRGPGSYEQYF. As DNA, the CDR3 is TGTGCCACCAGAGGCCCAGGGTCCTACGAGCAGTACTTC.

This clone was counted only a few times. This chain connects TRBV27 to TRBJ1-1; D remains ambiguous. V was trimmed by 0 bases and J by 0 bases, leaving 8 bases between them. The germline gives CDR1 MNHEY, CDR2 SMNVEV (reference sequence). This CDR3 spans 15 amino acids. CDR3 amino acids: CASSLSPNMNTEAFF. CDR3 nucleotide sequence: TGTGCCAGCAGTTTATCCCCGAATATGAACACTGAAGCTTTCTTT.

The gene calls are TRBV5-5 and TRBJ1-5; TRBD1 matches 7 bases. This CDR3 has 14 amino acids. After removal of 2 bases from V and 7 bases from J, the junction contained 6 bases not matched to a gene. The germline V gene encodes CDR1 SGHKS and CDR2 YYEKEE (reference sequence). The CDR3 nucleotides are TGTGCCAGCAGCTTTGCGACAGGGTCCCAGCCCCAGCATTTT. Protein: CASSFATGSQPQHF.

J is TRBJ1-2 and V is TRBV6-5; D is uncertain. V was shortened by 8 bases and J by 8 bases, with 15 bases between the two germline ends. The CDR3 consists of 12 residues. Germline CDR1 reads MNHEY; CDR2 reads SVGAGI. The CDR3 DNA is TGTGCCAGCTATGACGTCCCGCGCGGCTACACCTTC. Protein sequence: CASYDVPRGYTF.